The 9 T cell receptor beta chains below all came from one sample that was sequenced in a study of T-cell reconstitution after alpha-beta-depleted transplantation in children. Using unique molecular identifiers, the investigators prepared the TCRbeta library. MiXCR was run by TCRdb on the PCR reads, yielding one entry per CDR3 protein. The data show about 140,000 distinct CDR3 sequences, with more than 8% seen just once and 15% to 20% held by the top ten. The sequenced sample was PBMCs, mostly from graft donor cells, obtained 180 days after TCRalphabeta/CD19-depleted stem cell transplant. These TCRs come from a female patient aged 2-10 years who had a stem cell transplant for congenital amegakaryocytic thrombocytopenia, so the T cells may come from the graft donor.

This clonotype was observed a few times. The chain carries TRBV30 and TRBJ2-7; possibly TRBD1 for D (5 bases). Germline V lookup: CDR1 GTSNPN, CDR2 SVGIG (reference sequence). This CDR3 has 11 residues. In DNA form, the CDR3 reads TGTGCTGGTGACAGCACCTACGAGCAGTACTTC. Translating it yields CAGDSTYEQYF. The complete variable domain, with remaining parts taken from reference TRBV30 and TRBJ2-7, reads SQTIHQWPATLVQPVGSPLSLECTVEGTSNPNLYWYRQAAGRGLQLLFYSVGIGQISSEVPQNLSASRPQDRQFILSSKKLLLSDSGFYLCAGDSTYEQYFGPGTRLTVT.

The chain couples TRBV18 to TRBJ2-1, with 11 bases aligning to TRBD2. The J segment lost 3 bases and the V segment lost 5 bases, leaving 3 bases of the junction unmatched. Germline CDR1 and CDR2: KGHSH and LQKENI. This CDR3 contains 15 residues. This CDR3 reads CASSKGTSGYNEQFF. DNA for the CDR3: TGTGCCAGCTCAAAAGGGACTAGCGGCTACAATGAGCAGTTCTTC.

Worth noting for this clonotype: This may arise from a read error, as a much more abundant clone is one base away. The genes are TRBV4-1 and TRBJ1-4; D gene uncertain. Trimming stripped 1 base from V and 6 bases from J, with 12 bases between. Germline V lookup: CDR1 MGHRA, CDR2 YSYEKL. The CDR3 has 15 residues. The CDR3 loop reads CASSQVLRGDEKLFF. The CDR3 DNA reads as TGCGCCAGCAGCCAAGTACTGCGGGGAGATGAAAAACTGTTTTTT.

This clonotype was observed many times. CDR3 DNA sequence: TGTGCCAGCTCACGGACCGGGACAGGTATCTACACCTTC. This encodes CASSRTGTGIYTF. The V call is TRBV18, the J call TRBJ1-2, with 8 bases that match TRBD1. Germline V gene sequence: CDR1 KGHSH, CDR2 LQKENI. Trimming removed 4 bases from V and 10 bases from J; junction bases left unmatched: 8. This CDR3 is built from 13 residues. Variable domain in full (rest from reference TRBV18 and TRBJ1-2): NAGVMQNPRHLVRRRGQEARLRCSPMKGHSHVYWYRQLPEEGLKFMVYLQKENIIDESGMPKERFSAEFPKEGPSILRIQQVVRGDSAAYFCASSRTGTGIYTFGSGTRLTVV.

This clonotype came up many times. The chain links TRBV28 to TRBJ1-3; D gene uncertain. The V gene lost 5 bases and the J gene lost 0 bases, with 11 bases spanning the gap. This CDR3 contains 15 residues. Germline loops: CDR1 MDHEN, CDR2 SYDVKM. CDR3 DNA sequence: TGTGCCAGCAGTCCCCCGGCGAACTCTGGAAACACCATATATTTT. The encoded protein is CASSPPANSGNTIYF.

The chain couples TRBV7-9 to TRBJ2-5, with D perhaps TRBD1 or TRBD2 (6 bases each). V shed 2 bases and J shed 5 bases, with 12 bases lying between them. The CDR3 sequence is 14 residues long. In germline, CDR1 is SEHNR, CDR2 FQNEAQ (reference sequence). The CDR3 bases are TGTGCCAGCAGCTTATTTTGGGGGGCCGAGACCCAGTACTTC. This sequence encodes CASSLFWGAETQYF.

This clonotype was observed a handful of times. The chain employs TRBV28 and TRBJ1-2; D ambiguous. V gave up 3 bases and J gave up 6 bases, with 5 bases separating them. Germline-derived CDR1 and CDR2 are MDHEN and SYDVKM. This CDR3 region has 11 residues. CDR3 nucleotide sequence: TGTGCCAGCAGTTTCTGGGATGGCTACACCTTC. Translation: CASSFWDGYTF.

In this sample, this clonotype turned up many times. The chain recombines TRBV12-3 or TRBV12-4 with TRBJ2-1; 8 bases are a match to TRBD2. The junction had 10 bases not matched to a gene; V was cut back by 5 bases and J by 7 bases. CDR3 size: 15 residues. The CDR3: CASSPRLALSNEQFF. CDR3 coding DNA: TGTGCCAGCAGTCCTAGACTAGCGCTCTCGAATGAGCAGTTCTTC.

This clonotype was seen ten or more times. The gene calls are TRBV7-2 and TRBJ2-5; D is perhaps TRBD2 (6 bases). The germline CDR1 and CDR2 sequences are SGHTA and FQGNSA. The V and J ends lost 2 bases and 3 bases respectively, with 7 bases between them. The CDR3 covers 13 residues. The CDR3 DNA reads as TGTGCCAGCAGCTTACGGAGGGAAGAGACCCAGTACTTC. Translated, it gives CASSLRREETQYF. The full variable domain, in which reference TRBV7-2 and TRBJ2-5 provide the parts outside the CDR3, is GAGVSQSPSNKVTEKGKDVELRCDPISGHTALYWYRQSLGQGLEFLIYFQGNSAPDKSGLPSDRFSAERTGGSVSTLTIQRTQQEDSAVYLCASSLRREETQYFGPGTRLLVL.